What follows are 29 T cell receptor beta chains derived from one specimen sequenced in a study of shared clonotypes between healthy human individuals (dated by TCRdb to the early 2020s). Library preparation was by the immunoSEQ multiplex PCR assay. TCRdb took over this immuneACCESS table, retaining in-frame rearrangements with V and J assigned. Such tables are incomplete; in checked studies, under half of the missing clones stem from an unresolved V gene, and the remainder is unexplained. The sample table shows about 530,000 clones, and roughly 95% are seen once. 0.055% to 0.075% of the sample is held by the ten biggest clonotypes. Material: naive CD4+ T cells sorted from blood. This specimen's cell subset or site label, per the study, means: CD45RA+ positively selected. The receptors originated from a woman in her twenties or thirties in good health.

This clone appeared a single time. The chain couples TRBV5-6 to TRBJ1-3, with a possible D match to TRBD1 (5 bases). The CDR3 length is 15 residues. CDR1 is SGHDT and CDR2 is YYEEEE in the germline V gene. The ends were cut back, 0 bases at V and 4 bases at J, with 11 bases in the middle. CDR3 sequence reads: CASSLDRTIGNTIYF. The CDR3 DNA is TGTGCCAGCAGCTTGGACAGGACAATCGGAAACACCATATATTTT.

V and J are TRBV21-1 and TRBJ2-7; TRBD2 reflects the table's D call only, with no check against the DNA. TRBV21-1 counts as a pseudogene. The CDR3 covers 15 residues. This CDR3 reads CASSKESRRADEQYF. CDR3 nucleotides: TGTGCCAGCAGCAAAGAATCTAGGAGGGCGGACGAGCAGTACTTC.

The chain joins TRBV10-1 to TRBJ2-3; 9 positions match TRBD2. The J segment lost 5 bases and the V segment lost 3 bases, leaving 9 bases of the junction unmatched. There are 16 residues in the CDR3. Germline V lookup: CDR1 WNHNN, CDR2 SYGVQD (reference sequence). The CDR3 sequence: CASSERAGGPGDTQYF. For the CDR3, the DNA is TGCGCCAGCAGTGAAAGAGCGGGAGGCCCAGGAGATACGCAGTATTTT.

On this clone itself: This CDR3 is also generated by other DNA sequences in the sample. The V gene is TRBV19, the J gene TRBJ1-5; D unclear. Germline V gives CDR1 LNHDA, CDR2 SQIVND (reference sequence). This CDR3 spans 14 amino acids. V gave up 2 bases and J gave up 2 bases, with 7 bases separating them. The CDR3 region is CASSIPPGNQPQHF. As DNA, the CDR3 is TGTGCCAGTAGTATACCACCGGGCAATCAGCCCCAGCATTTT.

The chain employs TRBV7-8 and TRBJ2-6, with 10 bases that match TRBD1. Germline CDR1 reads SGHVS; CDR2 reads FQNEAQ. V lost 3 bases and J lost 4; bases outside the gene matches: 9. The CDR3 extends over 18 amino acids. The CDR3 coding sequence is TGTGCCAGCAGCTTCCGGCGACAGGGGGCGGGAGGGGCCAACGTCCTGACTTTC. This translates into CASSFRRQGAGGANVLTF.

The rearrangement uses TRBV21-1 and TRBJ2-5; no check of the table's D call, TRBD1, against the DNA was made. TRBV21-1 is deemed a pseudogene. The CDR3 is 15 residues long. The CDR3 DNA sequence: TGTGCCAGCAGACCTTCGTCGACAGGGAAAGAGACCCAGTACTTC. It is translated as CASRPSSTGKETQYF.

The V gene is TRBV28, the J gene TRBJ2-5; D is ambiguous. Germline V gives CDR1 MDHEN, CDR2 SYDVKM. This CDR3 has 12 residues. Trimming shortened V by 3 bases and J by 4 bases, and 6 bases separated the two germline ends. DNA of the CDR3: TGTGCCAGCAGTTTTGTCGGAGAGACCCAGTACTTC. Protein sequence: CASSFVGETQYF. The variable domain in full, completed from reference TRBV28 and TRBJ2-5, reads DVKVTQSSRYLVKRTGEKVFLECVQDMDHENMFWYRQDPGLGLRLIYFSYDVKMKEKGDIPEGYSVSREKKERFSLILESASTNQTSMYLCASSFVGETQYFGPGTRLLVL.

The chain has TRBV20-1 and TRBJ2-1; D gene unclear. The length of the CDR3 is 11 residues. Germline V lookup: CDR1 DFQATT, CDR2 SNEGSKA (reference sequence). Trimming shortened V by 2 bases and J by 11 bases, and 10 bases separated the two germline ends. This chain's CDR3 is CSARPSMKQFF. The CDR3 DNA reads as TGCAGTGCTAGACCCAGTATGAAGCAGTTCTTC.

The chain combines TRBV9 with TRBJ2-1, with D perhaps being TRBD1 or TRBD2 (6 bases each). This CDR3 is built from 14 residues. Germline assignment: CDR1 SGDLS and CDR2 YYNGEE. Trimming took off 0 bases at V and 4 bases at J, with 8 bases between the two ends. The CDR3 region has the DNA TGTGCCAGCAGCGTAGAGGGGGGATACAATGAGCAGTTCTTC. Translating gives CASSVEGGYNEQFF. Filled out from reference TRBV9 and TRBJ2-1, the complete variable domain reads DSGVTQTPKHLITATGQRVTLRCSPRSGDLSVYWYQQSLDQGLQFLIQYYNGEERAKGNILERFSAQQFPDLHSELNLSSLELGDSALYFCASSVEGGYNEQFFGPGTRLTVL.

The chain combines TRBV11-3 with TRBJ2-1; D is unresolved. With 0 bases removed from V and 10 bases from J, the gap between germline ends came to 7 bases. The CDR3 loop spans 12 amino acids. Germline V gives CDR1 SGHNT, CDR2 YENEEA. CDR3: CASSLEGMEQFF. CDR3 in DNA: TGTGCCAGCAGCTTAGAGGGGATGGAGCAGTTCTTC. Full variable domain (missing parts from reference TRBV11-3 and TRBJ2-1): EAGVVQSPRYKIIEKKQPVAFWCNPISGHNTLYWYLQNLGQGPELLIRYENEEAVDDSQLPKDRFSAERLKGVDSTLKIQPAELGDSAVYLCASSLEGMEQFFGPGTRLTVL.

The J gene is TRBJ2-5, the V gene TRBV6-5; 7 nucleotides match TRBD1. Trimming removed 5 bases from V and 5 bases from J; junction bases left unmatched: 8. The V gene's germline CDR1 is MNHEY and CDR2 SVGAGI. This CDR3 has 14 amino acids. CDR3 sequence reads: CASSEDRVDETQYF. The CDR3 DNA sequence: TGTGCCAGCAGTGAAGACAGGGTGGACGAGACCCAGTACTTC.

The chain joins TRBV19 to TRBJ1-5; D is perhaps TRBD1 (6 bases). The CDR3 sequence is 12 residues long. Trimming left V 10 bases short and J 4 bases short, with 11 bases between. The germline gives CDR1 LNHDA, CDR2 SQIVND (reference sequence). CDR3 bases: TGTGCCACCCGAAGGGGGAATCAGCCCCAGCATTTT. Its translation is CATRRGNQPQHF.

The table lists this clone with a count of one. CDR3 sequence: CASSNSNSNQPQHF. CDR3 DNA: TGTGCCAGCAGCAACAGCAATAGCAATCAGCCCCAGCATTTT. J is TRBJ1-5 and V is TRBV28; D unclear. The CDR3 totals 14 residues. Per the germline V gene, CDR1 is MDHEN and CDR2 is SYDVKM. The V end lost 6 bases, the J end lost 0 bases, and 9 bases lay between the germline ends.

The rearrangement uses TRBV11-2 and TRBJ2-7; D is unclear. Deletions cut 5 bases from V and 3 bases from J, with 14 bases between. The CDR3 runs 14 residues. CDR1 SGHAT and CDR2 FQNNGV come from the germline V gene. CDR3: CASSRLQKIYEQYF. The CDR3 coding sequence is TGTGCCAGCAGCAGGTTGCAGAAGATCTACGAGCAGTACTTC.

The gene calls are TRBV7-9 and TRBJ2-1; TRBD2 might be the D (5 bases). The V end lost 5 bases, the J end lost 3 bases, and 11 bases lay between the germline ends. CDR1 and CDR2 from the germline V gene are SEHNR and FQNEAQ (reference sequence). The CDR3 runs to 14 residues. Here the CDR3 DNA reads TGTGCCAGCAGCGCACAACTAGGCTACAATGAGCAGTTCTTC. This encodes CASSAQLGYNEQFF.

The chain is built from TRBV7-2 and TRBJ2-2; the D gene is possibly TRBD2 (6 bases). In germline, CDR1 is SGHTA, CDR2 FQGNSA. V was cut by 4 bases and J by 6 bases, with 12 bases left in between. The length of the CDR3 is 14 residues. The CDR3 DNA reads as TGTGCCAGCAGCTCCTTGGGGGGATCCGGGGAGCTGTTTTTT. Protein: CASSSLGGSGELFF.

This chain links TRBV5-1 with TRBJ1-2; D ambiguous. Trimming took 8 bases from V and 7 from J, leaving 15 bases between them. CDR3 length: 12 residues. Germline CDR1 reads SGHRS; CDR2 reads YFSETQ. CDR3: CASSPGYVGYTF. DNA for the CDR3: TGCGCCAGTAGCCCGGGGTACGTTGGCTACACCTTC.

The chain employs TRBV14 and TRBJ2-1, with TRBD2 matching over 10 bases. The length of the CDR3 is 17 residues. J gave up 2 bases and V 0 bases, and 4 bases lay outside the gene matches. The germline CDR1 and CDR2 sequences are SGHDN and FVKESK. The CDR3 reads CASSQEALAGAYNEQFF. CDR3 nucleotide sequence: TGTGCCAGCAGCCAAGAGGCCCTAGCGGGGGCCTACAATGAGCAGTTCTTC.

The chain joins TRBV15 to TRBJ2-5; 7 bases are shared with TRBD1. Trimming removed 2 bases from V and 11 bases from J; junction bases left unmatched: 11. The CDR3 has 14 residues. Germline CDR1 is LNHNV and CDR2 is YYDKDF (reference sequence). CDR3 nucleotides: TGTGCCACCAGCAGACCCGACAGGGCCGGGGAGCAGTACTTC. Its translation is CATSRPDRAGEQYF.

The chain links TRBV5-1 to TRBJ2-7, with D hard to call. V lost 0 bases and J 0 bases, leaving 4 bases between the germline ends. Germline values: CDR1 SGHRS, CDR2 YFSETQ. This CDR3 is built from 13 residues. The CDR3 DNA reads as TGCGCCAGCAGCTTGGCCAGCTCCTACGAGCAGTACTTC. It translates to CASSLASSYEQYF.

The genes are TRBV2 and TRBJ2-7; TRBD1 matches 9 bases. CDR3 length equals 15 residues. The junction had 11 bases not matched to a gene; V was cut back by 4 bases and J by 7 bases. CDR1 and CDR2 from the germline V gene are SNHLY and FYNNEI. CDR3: CASSVIGQGMGEQYF. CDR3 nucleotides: TGTGCCAGCAGTGTAATAGGACAGGGGATGGGGGAGCAGTACTTC.

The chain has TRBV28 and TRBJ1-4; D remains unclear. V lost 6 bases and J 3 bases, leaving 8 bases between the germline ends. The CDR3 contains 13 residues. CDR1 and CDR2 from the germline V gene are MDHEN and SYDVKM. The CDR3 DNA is TGTGCCAGCAGCTTCGCCGCTAATGAAAAACTGTTTTTT. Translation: CASSFAANEKLFF.

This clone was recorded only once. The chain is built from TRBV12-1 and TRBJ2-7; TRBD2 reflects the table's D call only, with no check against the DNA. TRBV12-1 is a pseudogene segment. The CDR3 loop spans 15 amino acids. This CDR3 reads CASSPEAGDPYEQYF. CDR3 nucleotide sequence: TGTGCCAGCAGCCCAGAAGCGGGGGATCCCTACGAGCAGTACTTC.

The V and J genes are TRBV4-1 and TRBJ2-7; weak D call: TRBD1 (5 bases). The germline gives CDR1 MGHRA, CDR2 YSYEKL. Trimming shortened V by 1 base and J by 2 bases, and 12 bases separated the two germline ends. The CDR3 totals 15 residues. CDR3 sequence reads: CASSQGSGLPYEQYF. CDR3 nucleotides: TGCGCCAGCAGCCAAGGGTCAGGGTTGCCCTACGAGCAGTACTTC.

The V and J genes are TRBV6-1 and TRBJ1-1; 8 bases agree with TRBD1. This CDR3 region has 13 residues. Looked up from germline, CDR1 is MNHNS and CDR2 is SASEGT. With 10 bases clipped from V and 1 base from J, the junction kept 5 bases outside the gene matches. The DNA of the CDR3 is TGTGCCACCCAGGGACAGGAGAACACTGAAGCTTTCTTT. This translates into CATQGQENTEAFF.

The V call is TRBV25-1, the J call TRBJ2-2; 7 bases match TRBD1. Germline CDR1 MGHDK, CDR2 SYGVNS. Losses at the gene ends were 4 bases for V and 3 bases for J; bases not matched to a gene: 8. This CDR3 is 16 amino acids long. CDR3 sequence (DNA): TGTGCCAGCAGTGGACCCCTCGACAGGGACACCGGGGAGCTGTTTTTT. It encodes CASSGPLDRDTGELFF.

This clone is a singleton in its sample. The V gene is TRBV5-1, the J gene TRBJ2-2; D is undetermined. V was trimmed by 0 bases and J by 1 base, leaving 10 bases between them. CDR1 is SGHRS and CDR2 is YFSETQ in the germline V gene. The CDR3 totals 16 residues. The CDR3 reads CASSLDGIGNTGELFF. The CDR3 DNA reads TGCGCCAGCAGCTTGGATGGGATCGGGAACACCGGGGAGCTGTTTTTT.

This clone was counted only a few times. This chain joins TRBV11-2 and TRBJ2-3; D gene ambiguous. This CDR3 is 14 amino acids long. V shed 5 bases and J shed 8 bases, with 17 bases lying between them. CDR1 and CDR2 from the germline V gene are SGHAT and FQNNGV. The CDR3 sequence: CASSSTYSGGTQYF. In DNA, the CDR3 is TGTGCCAGCAGCAGTACCTATTCCGGCGGTACGCAGTATTTT.

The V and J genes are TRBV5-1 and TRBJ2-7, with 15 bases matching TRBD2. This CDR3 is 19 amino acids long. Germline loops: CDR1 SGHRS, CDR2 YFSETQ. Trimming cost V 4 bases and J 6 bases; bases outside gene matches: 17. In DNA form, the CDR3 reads TGCGCCAGCAGCACCTCTCCGGGACTAGCGGGAGGAATCTATGGCGAGCAGTACTTC. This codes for CASSTSPGLAGGIYGEQYF.